These 9 T cell receptor beta chains were sequenced from one sample in a study of blood T cell repertoires in COVID-19. Method: immunoSEQ multiplex PCR; TCRdb's copy keeps in-frame clones and lacks some. Found here are approximately 15,000 clones, 65% to 85% of them singletons; the top ten hold 15% to 20%. Source material: peripheral blood. Every receptor here comes from a human donor in a cohort sampled during active COVID-19.

V is TRBV6-5 and J is TRBJ2-3, with 8 bases aligning to TRBD2. V shed 7 bases, J shed 5 bases, and the junction held 11 bases outside the gene matches. This CDR3 is 15 amino acids long. In germline, CDR1 is MNHEY, CDR2 SVGAGI. The CDR3 region is CASKPLKAGEDTQYF. The CDR3 DNA follows: TGTGCCAGCAAGCCCCTAAAAGCGGGGGAAGATACGCAGTATTTT.

The rearrangement joins TRBV4-2 to TRBJ2-7, with 7 bases matching TRBD2. This CDR3 has 16 residues. V trimming: 1 base; J trimming: 5 bases; junction bases outside the gene matches: 11. CDR1 is LGHNA, CDR2 YNFKEQ, per germline. Here the CDR3 reads CASSQGVQGTTNEQYF. CDR3 coding DNA: TGTGCCAGCAGCCAAGGTGTACAAGGGACTACCAACGAGCAGTACTTC.

The chain links TRBV5-5 to TRBJ1-1; D call uncertain. The V gene lost 4 bases and the J gene lost 1 base, with 17 bases spanning the gap. CDR3 length: 16 residues. CDR1 SGHKS and CDR2 YYEKEE come from the germline V gene (reference sequence). The CDR3 bases are TGTGCCAGCAGCCCAAGTGGAAACAGTAAGAACACTGAAGCTTTCTTT. This codes for CASSPSGNSKNTEAFF.

In its sample, this clone was seen a few times. The junction departs from germline at one end; a sequencing error may be responsible. The chain combines TRBV25-1 with TRBJ2-1, with a tentative D call TRBD1 (6 bases). From germline, CDR1 is MGHDK and CDR2 SYGVNS. The CDR3 totals 12 residues. The CDR3 coding sequence is TGTGCCACCTTATCTCACCAGGGGATTGAGATCTTC. This sequence encodes CATLSHQGIEIF.

This clone was counted once. V is TRBV28 and J is TRBJ1-2; a possible D gene is TRBD1 (5 bases). The length of the CDR3 is 15 residues. CDR1 is MDHEN, CDR2 SYDVKM, per germline. The V gene lost 6 bases and the J gene lost 0 bases, with 14 bases spanning the gap. The CDR3 is CASRPGGVSNYGYTF. The CDR3 nucleotides are TGTGCCAGCAGGCCGGGAGGGGTATCTAACTATGGCTACACCTTC.

V is TRBV6-6 and J is TRBJ1-4; 9 bases align to TRBD1. Trimming cost V 5 bases and J 6 bases; bases outside gene matches: 7. CDR1 and CDR2 (germline): MNHNY, SVGAGI (reference sequence). The CDR3 sequence is 15 residues long. CDR3 in DNA: TGTGCCAGCAGTACGGACAGGGGACGAGATGAAAAACTGTTTTTT. Amino acids: CASSTDRGRDEKLFF.

CDR3 DNA sequence: TGTGCCAGCAAAGAGGGGGTGAGCACAGATACGCAGTATTTT. Its translation is CASKEGVSTDTQYF. The V call is TRBV2, the J call TRBJ2-3, with D perhaps TRBD1 (6 bases). Germline V lookup: CDR1 SNHLY, CDR2 FYNNEI. V lost 7 bases and J 0 bases, leaving 11 bases between the germline ends. There are 14 residues in the CDR3.

The chain joins TRBV5-4 to TRBJ1-1, with TRBD1 as a possible D gene (5 bases). CDR3 length: 12 amino acids. Trimming took 4 bases from V and 7 from J, leaving 11 bases between them. Per the germline V gene, CDR1 is SGHNT and CDR2 is YYREEE (reference sequence). The CDR3 bases are TGTGCCAGCAGCCCGGGGGTTGGTGAAGCTTTCTTT. Translation: CASSPGVGEAFF.

In the case of this clone: This CDR3 is also generated by other DNA sequences in the sample. The CDR3 DNA reads as TGCGCCAGCAGCTTACAGGGATCCTACGAGCAGTACTTC. This encodes CASSLQGSYEQYF. The chain couples TRBV4-3 to TRBJ2-7; a possible D gene is TRBD1 (6 bases). Per germline, CDR1 LGHNA and CDR2 YSLEER. The CDR3 length is 13 residues. Trimming shortened V by 5 bases and J by 1 base, and 9 bases separated the two germline ends.